This TCR beta chain originates from a study of blood T cell repertoires in COVID-19. Study summary: The United States, Italy and Spain supplied acute and convalescent COVID-19 samples. T cells, B-cell-depleted T cells, or PBMCs supplied cDNA or gDNA.

J gave up 3 bases and V 2 bases, and 6 bases lay outside the gene matches. The CDR3 extends over 16 amino acids. CDR1 and CDR2 (germline): LGHNA, YSLEER. Authors' data handling: Researchers report that nucleated cell counts were estimated from reference gene primer amplification. Assay used: immunoSEQ multiplex PCR; TCRdb lists only in-frame clones, some missing. V, J and clone size are those of that table, while D and trimming were read from the DNA. The table includes about 17,000 clones, approximately 89% detected once. The receptor was isolated from a man in his fifties or sixties with active COVID-19. Input material: peripheral blood. This chain uses TRBV4-3 with TRBJ2-3; 9 nucleotides line up with TRBD1. CDR3 DNA sequence: TGCGCCAGCAGCCAATGGGACAGGGTGAGGACAGATACGCAGTATTTT. Translated, it gives CASSQWDRVRTDTQYF.